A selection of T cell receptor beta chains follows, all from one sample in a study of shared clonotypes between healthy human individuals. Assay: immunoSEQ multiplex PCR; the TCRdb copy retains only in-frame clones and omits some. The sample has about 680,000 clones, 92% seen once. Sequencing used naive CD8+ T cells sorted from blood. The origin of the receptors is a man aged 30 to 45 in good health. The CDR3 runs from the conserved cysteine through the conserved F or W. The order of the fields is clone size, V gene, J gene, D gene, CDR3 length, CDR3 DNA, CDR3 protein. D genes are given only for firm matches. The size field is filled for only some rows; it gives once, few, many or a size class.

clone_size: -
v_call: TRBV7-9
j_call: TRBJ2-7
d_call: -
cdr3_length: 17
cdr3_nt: TGTGCCAGCAGCTTAGTTAGTTCGTCCACCCGGGACTACGAGCAGTACTTC
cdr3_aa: CASSLVSSSTRDYEQYF

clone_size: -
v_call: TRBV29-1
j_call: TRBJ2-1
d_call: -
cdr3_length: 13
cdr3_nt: TGCAGCGTTGAAAGCTACTCTTACGGTGAGCAGTTCTTC
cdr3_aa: CSVESYSYGEQFF

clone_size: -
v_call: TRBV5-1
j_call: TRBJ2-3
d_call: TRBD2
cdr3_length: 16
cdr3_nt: TGCGCCAGCAGCTCGGTAGCGGGAGGGCACACAGATACGCAGTATTTT
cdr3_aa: CASSSVAGGHTDTQYF

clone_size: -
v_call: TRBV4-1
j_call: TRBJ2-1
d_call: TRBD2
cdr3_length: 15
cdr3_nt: TGCGCCAGCAGGCCGAGCGGGGGGGCCTACAATGAGCAGTTCTTC
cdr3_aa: CASRPSGGAYNEQFF

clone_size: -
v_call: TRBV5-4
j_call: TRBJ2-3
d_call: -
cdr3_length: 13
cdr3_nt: TGTGCCAGCAGCTTCCAGGGCCCAGATACGCAGTATTTT
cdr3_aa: CASSFQGPDTQYF

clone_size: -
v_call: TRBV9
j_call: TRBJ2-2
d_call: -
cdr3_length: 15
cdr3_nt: TGTGCCAGCAGCTTGGGGAGCGGGAACACCGGGGAGCTGTTTTTT
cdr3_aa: CASSLGSGNTGELFF

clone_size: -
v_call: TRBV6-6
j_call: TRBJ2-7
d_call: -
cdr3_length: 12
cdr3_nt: TGTGCCAGCAGTCCTCCCTTCTACGAGCAGTACTTC
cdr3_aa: CASSPPFYEQYF

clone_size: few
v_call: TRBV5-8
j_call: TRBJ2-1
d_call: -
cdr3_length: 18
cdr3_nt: TGTGCCAGCAGCCAACTGGAGTTTACGGGGAGCTCCTACAATGAGCAGTTCTTC
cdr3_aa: CASSQLEFTGSSYNEQFF

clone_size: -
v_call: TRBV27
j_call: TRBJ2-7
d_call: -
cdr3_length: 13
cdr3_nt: TGTGCCAGCAGCGGGACGCAGCGAGGCGAGCAGTACTTC
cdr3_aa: CASSGTQRGEQYF

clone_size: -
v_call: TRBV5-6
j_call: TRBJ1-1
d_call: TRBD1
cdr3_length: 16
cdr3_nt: TGTGCCAGCATCCTTTTGAAGGACAGGGACCCATCTGAAGCTTTCTTT
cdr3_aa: CASILLKDRDPSEAFF

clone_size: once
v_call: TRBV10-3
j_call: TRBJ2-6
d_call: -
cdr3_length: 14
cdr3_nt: TGTGCCATCAGTGAGGCCTCTGGGGCCAACGTCCTGACTTTC
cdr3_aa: CAISEASGANVLTF

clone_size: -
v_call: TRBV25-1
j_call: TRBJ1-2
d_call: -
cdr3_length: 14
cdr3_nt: TGTGCCAGCAGTGAAAGGAGTGGATTAGGTGGCTACACCTTC
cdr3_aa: CASSERSGLGGYTF

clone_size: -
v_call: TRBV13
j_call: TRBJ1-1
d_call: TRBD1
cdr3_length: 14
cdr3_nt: TGTGCCAGCAGCACAAGGACAGGGAACACTGAAGCTTTCTTT
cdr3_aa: CASSTRTGNTEAFF

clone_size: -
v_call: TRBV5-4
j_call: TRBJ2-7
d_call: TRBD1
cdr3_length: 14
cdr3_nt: TGTGCCAGCAGCGCGGGGACAGGGATCGGCGAGCAGTACTTC
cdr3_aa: CASSAGTGIGEQYF

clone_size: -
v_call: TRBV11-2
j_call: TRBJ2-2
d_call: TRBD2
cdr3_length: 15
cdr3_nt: TGTGCCAGCAGCAGCCACGCGGGAGGCACCGGGGAGCTGTTTTTT
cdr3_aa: CASSSHAGGTGELFF

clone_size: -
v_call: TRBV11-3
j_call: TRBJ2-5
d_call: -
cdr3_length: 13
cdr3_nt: TGTGCCAGCAGCCCGGACGGCCCAGAGACCCAGTACTTC
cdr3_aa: CASSPDGPETQYF

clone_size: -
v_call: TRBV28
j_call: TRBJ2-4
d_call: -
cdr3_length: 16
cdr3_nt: TGTGCCAGCACCCGGACGGCGCGGGTAGCCAAAAACATTCAGTACTTC
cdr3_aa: CASTRTARVAKNIQYF

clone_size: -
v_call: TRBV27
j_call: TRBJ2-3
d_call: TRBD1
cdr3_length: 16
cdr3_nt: TGTGCCAGCAGCCTACTCCGGGACAGGGGCACAGATACGCAGTATTTT
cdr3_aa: CASSLLRDRGTDTQYF

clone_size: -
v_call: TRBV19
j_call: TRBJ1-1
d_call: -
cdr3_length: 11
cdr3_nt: TGTGCCAGTAGTCTCGGGGTATCGGCTTTCTTT
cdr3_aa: CASSLGVSAFF

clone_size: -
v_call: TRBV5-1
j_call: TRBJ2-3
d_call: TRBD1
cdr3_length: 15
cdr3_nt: TGCGCCAGCAGCTTGGGGGACAGGGAGACAGATACGCAGTATTTT
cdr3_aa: CASSLGDRETDTQYF

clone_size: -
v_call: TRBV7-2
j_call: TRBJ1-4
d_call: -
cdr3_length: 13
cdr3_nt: TGTGCCAGCAGCTCCGACCTTAATGAAAAACTGTTTTTT
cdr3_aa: CASSSDLNEKLFF

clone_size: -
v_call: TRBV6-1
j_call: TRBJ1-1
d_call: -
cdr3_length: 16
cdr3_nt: TGTGCCAGCAGTGAATACGTTGAGGGGCCCGGGGCAACAGCTTTCTTT
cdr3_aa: CASSEYVEGPGATAFF

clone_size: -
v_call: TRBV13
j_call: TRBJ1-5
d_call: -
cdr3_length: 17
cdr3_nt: TGTGCCAGCAGCTTAGGAGGTTTAGGGAGGAATAATCAGCCCCAGCATTTT
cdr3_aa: CASSLGGLGRNNQPQHF

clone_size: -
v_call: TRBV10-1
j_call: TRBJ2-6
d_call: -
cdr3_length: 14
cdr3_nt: TGCGCCAGCAGTAAACAAAGTCGGGCCAACGTCCTGACTTTC
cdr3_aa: CASSKQSRANVLTF

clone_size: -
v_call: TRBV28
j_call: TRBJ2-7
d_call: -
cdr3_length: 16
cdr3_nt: TGTGCCAGCAGTCACCTTAGGGGGGAGTCTTACTACGAGCAGTACTTC
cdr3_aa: CASSHLRGESYYEQYF

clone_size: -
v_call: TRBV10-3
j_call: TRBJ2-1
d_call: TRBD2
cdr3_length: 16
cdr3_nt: TGTGCCATCAATCCTACCGGGACTACGGTCTATCATGAGCAGTTCTTC
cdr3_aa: CAINPTGTTVYHEQFF

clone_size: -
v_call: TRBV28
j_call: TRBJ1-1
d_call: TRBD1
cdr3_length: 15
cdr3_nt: TGTGCCAGCAGTCCCCGGACAGGGTTCATCACTGAAGCTTTCTTT
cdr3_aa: CASSPRTGFITEAFF

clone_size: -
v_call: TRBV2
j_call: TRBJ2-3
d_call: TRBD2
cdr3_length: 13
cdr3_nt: TGTGCCAGCATAAGACAAGCGGGAGGGCCTCTGTATTTT
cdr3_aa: CASIRQAGGPLYF

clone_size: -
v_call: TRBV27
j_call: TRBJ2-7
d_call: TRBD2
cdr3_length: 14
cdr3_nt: TGTGCCAGCAGTTTGCGGGAGTACTCCTACGAGCAGTACTTC
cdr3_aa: CASSLREYSYEQYF

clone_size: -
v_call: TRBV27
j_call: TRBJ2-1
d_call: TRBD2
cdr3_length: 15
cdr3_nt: TGTGCCAGCAGTTTAGGCGGGAGCTCCTACAATGAGCAGTTCTTC
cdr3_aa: CASSLGGSSYNEQFF

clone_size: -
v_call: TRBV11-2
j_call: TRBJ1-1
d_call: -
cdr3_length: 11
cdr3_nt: TGTGCCAGCAGCTTCACCTCCGAAGCTTTCTTT
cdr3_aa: CASSFTSEAFF

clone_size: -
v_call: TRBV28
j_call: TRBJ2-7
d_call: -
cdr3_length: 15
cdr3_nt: TGTGCCAGCAGTCCGCGTCGCGGGGTGATCTACGAGCAGTACTTC
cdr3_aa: CASSPRRGVIYEQYF

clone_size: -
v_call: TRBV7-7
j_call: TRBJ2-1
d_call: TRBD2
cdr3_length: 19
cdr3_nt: TGTGCTAGCAGCTTAGCCTCCGGGGGGACTAGCGGGAAATTTGTTGAGCAGTTCTTC
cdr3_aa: CASSLASGGTSGKFVEQFF

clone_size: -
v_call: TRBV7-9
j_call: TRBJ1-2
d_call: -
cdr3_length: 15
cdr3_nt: TGTGCCAGCAGCTTAGCCGGGACCGATAAGTATGGCTACACCTTC
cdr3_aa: CASSLAGTDKYGYTF